Described below is a single T cell receptor (beta chain) sequence and its context. The method was immunoSEQ multiplex PCR; TCRdb's version includes in-frame clones alone and lacks a portion of them. The table includes 400,000 to 450,000 clones, 70% to 90% detected once. The V end lost 3 bases, the J end lost 2 bases, and 16 bases lay between the germline ends. From germline, CDR1 is KGHSH and CDR2 LQKENI. The CDR3 extends over 16 amino acids. This specimen belongs to a study of blood T cell repertoires in COVID-19. The sample consisted of peripheral blood. The genes are TRBV18 and TRBJ1-1; D is possibly TRBD1 (6 bases). The source is a woman aged 45-59 years with COVID-19, enrolled during active disease. The CDR3 DNA follows: TGTGCCAGCTCACCTTCGGGACACTCACCCAACACTGAAGCTTTCTTT. Protein sequence: CASSPSGHSPNTEAFF.